This T cell receptor (beta chain) was captured by sequencing in a study of regulatory T cells in long-lasting Graves disease. Assembly of TCR beta libraries relied on iRepertoire HTBI primers together with Arm-PCR of CDR3 regions. Original analysis: Across samples, 55 to 75 TRBV and some 14 TRBJ segments were found. One entry per CDR3 protein, called by TCRdb with MiXCR from the multiplex PCR reads. TCRdb assigned the V and J calls; the authors' analysis was not used. This sample has around 450,000 distinct CDR3 sequences, with 15% found just once. This clonotype has a handful of counts. The time point denotes: newly diagnosed GD, antithyroid drugs for less than 3 months. Extracted PBMC RNA gave rise to the TCR library. These data were likewise used in another study, on T cells in Graves' hyperthyroidism and ophthalmopathy.

The receptor was isolated from a woman in her forties with Graves disease. This specimen consisted of peripheral blood mononuclear cells (PBMCs), obtained at new diagnosis, from a patient treated with antithyroid drugs.

CDR3: CAISEPGQATYEQYF. The CDR3 coding sequence is TGTGCCATCAGTGAACCGGGACAGGCGACCTACGAGCAGTACTTC. The J gene is TRBJ2-7, the V gene TRBV10-3, with 8 positions matching TRBD1. This CDR3 has 15 residues. J was trimmed by 2 bases and V by 3 bases; bases with no gene match: 6. The germline V gene encodes CDR1 ENHRY and CDR2 SYGVKD.